This T cell receptor beta chain was profiled in a study of chemoradiotherapy in HPV16-positive cancers. About the study: Candidate HPV-specific T-cell clones and common TCR motifs came from functional assays in a couple of HPV16-positive patients. Overall study findings and caveats: Candidate HPV-specific clones and E7-related TCR motifs grew in tumor during treatment.

Germline V gene data show CDR1 as LGHNA and CDR2 as YSLEER. The CDR3 is 14 amino acids. J gave up 7 bases and V 2 bases, and 6 bases lay outside the gene matches. About this clone: Its antigen is still unknown.

Repertoires were sampled repeatedly during chemoradiotherapy. Using immunoSEQ multiplex PCR, the repertoire was profiled, and TCRdb retains in-frame clones only, with some absent. The profile shows about 20,000 clones, around four fifths of them singletons. The sequences come from blood, collected from a patient who underwent chemoradiotherapy. This receptor was identified in a human donor with HPV-associated anogenital cancer. This chain joins TRBV4-3 and TRBJ1-2; TRBD1 matches 8 bases. The CDR3 region has the DNA TGCGCCAGCAGCCAACCAGGTGACAGGGGTGGCTACACCTTC. Translated: CASSQPGDRGGYTF.